Listed below are T cell receptor beta chains from one sample, sequenced in a study of CD8 T cells in Susac syndrome. TCRdb fed the immunoSEQ multiplex PCR reads into MiXCR, producing one record per CDR3 protein. The sample lists roughly 200,000 distinct CDR3 sequences; 94% were seen once. Sequenced material: CD4+ T cells from PBMCs. The receptors originated from a human donor with Susac syndrome. Both conserved end residues are part of each CDR3. Each record gives: V gene, J gene, D gene, clone size, CDR3 DNA, CDR3 protein. A D gene is named only where the DNA matches it firmly. Size is stated for part of the rows, as once, few or many counts, or as a class when the clone is expanded.

TRBV25-1,TRBJ2-4,.,.,TGTGCCAGCAGTACTACAGGACTAGCCAAAAACATTCAGTACTTC,CASSTTGLAKNIQYF
TRBV27,TRBJ2-4,.,.,TGTGCCAGCAGTGTGACAGTTCTAGCCAAAAACATTCAGTACTTC,CASSVTVLAKNIQYF
TRBV3-1,TRBJ1-2,TRBD1,.,TGTGCCAGCAGCCAAACAGGGGGGAACTATGGCTACACCTTC,CASSQTGGNYGYTF
TRBV2,TRBJ1-5,TRBD1,.,TGTGCCAGCTCCGCCGACAGGGTCGGGCAGCCCCAGCATTTT,CASSADRVGQPQHF
TRBV9,TRBJ1-2,TRBD1,.,TGTGCCAGCAGCACTGGGACAGCTTGGGGCTACACCTTC,CASSTGTAWGYTF
TRBV10-3,TRBJ1-1,.,.,TGTGCCATCAGCTTCGAGAAGGTCACTGAAGCTTTCTTT,CAISFEKVTEAFF
TRBV11-2,TRBJ1-2,.,.,TGTGCCAGCAGCAGGGACCTGGCCAACTATGGCTACACCTTC,CASSRDLANYGYTF
TRBV20-1,TRBJ2-3,TRBD2,.,TGCAGTGCTAGAGTGTCCGGTGGGCGGGGGGACACAGATACGCAGTATTTT,CSARVSGGRGDTDTQYF
TRBV30,TRBJ1-2,TRBD1,.,TGTGCCTGGAGAACATGGGACAGGGGCTCGGATGGCTACACCTTC,CAWRTWDRGSDGYTF
TRBV2,TRBJ2-7,.,.,TGTGCCAGCACGTGGCAGGAGTCCTACGAGCAGTACTTC,CASTWQESYEQYF
TRBV5-6,TRBJ2-3,.,.,TGTGCCAGCAGCCTTGGTGGCTTGGGGGCAGATACGCAGTATTTT,CASSLGGLGADTQYF
TRBV25-1,TRBJ2-4,.,.,TGTGCCAGCAGTGATGGGGCGGGGGCTTGGAACATTCAGTACTTC,CASSDGAGAWNIQYF
TRBV4-3,TRBJ2-5,.,.,TGCGCCAGCAGCCAATTTACATCCGTGGAGACCCAGTACTTC,CASSQFTSVETQYF
TRBV20-1,TRBJ1-5,TRBD1,.,TGCAGTGCCACCGATGCCGGACAGGAAAGCAATCAGCCCCAGCATTTT,CSATDAGQESNQPQHF
TRBV4-3,TRBJ2-7,TRBD1,few,TGCGCCAGCAGCCGGGACAGGGGTCTCGAGCAGTACTTC,CASSRDRGLEQYF
TRBV5-4,TRBJ2-3,TRBD2,once,TGTGCCAGCAGCCAGGGACTAGCGGGGTCCACAGATACGCAGTATTTT,CASSQGLAGSTDTQYF
TRBV12-3/TRBV12-4,TRBJ2-7,.,.,TGTGCCAGCAGTTTACAACTAGTTGGCGAGCAGTACTTC,CASSLQLVGEQYF
TRBV3-1,TRBJ2-3,.,.,TGTGCCAGCAGCCAAGAGACTAGTCGGACGCAGTATTTT,CASSQETSRTQYF
TRBV6-1,TRBJ1-2,.,few,TGTGCCAGCAGTTCCACAGGGAACTATGGCTACACCTTC,CASSSTGNYGYTF
TRBV5-6,TRBJ2-6,.,.,TGTGCCAGCAGCATGGGAGGATCTGGGGCCAACGTCCTGACTTTC,CASSMGGSGANVLTF
TRBV7-9,TRBJ2-1,.,.,TGTGCCAGCAGCTCAATCGGACGGGATGAGCAGTTCTTC,CASSSIGRDEQFF
TRBV29-1,TRBJ1-4,.,.,TGCAGCGTTGGAGAGGGCTCTAATGAAAAACTGTTTTTT,CSVGEGSNEKLFF
TRBV11-2,TRBJ2-5,.,.,TGTGCCAGCAGCTTAGTGGGTCGGAGGAACCAAGAGACCCAGTACTTC,CASSLVGRRNQETQYF
TRBV6-2/TRBV6-3,TRBJ2-3,TRBD2,.,TGTGCCAGCAGTTATCTAGCGGGGGCAGGCACAGATACGCAGTATTTT,CASSYLAGAGTDTQYF
TRBV10-3,TRBJ2-5,TRBD1,.,TGTGCCATCAGTGGTTCGGACAGGGGAGAGACCCAGTACTTC,CAISGSDRGETQYF
TRBV5-1,TRBJ2-3,TRBD2,.,TGCGCCAGCAGCCCCGGGGGACTAGCGGGCACAGATACGCAGTATTTT,CASSPGGLAGTDTQYF
TRBV29-1,TRBJ2-3,TRBD2,.,TGCAGCGTTGAGGCCGGGACTAGCGACACAGATACGCAGTATTTT,CSVEAGTSDTDTQYF
TRBV2,TRBJ1-6,.,.,TGTGCCAGTGGCGGGACGGTGAATTCACCCCTCCACTTT,CASGGTVNSPLHF
TRBV12-3/TRBV12-4,TRBJ2-3,TRBD2,.,TGTGCCAGCAGCTTAAGCGGGGGTGGGGGCACAGATACGCAGTATTTT,CASSLSGGGGTDTQYF
TRBV20-1,TRBJ2-5,TRBD2,.,TGCAGTGCTAACTCCCCTCGGGGGGGACACTACCAAGAGACCCAGTACTTC,CSANSPRGGHYQETQYF
TRBV12-3/TRBV12-4,TRBJ1-3,.,.,TGTGCCAGCAGTTTTCAGGGGTCCGCTGGAAACACCATATATTTT,CASSFQGSAGNTIYF
TRBV2,TRBJ2-1,.,.,TGTGCCAGCAGTGAAGAGGGTTCCTACAATGAGCAGTTCTTC,CASSEEGSYNEQFF
TRBV4-3,TRBJ2-7,.,.,TGCGCCAGCAGCCACGACAGTTCCTACGAGCAGTACTTC,CASSHDSSYEQYF